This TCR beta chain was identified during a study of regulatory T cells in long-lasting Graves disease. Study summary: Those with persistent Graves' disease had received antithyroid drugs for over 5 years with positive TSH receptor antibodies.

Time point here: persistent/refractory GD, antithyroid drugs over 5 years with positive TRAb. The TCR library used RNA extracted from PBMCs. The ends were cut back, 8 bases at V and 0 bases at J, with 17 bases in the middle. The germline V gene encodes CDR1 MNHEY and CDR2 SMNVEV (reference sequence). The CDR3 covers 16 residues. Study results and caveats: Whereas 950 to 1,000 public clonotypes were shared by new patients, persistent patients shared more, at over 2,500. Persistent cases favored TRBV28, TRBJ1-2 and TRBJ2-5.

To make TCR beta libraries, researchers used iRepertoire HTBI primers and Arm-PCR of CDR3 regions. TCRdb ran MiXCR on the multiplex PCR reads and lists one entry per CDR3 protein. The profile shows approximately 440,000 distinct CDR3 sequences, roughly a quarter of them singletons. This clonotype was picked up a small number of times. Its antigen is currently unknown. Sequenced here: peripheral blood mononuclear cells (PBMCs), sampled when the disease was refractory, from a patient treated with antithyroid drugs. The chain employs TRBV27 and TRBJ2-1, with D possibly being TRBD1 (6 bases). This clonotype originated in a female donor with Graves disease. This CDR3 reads CASGPRQVSSYNEQFF. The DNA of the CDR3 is TGTGCCAGCGGACCTCGACAGGTGAGCTCCTACAATGAGCAGTTCTTC.